One sample yielded the 23 T cell receptor beta chains listed below, sequenced in a study of CXCR3-negative and CXCR3-positive naive CD8 T cells. TRB cDNA was prepared as libraries by UMI-labeled 5' RACE. TCRdb reprocessed the 5' RACE reads, keeping one entry per CDR3 protein, no DNA. This sample contains 100,000 to 150,000 distinct CDR3 sequences. The source material was naive CXCR3- CD8+ T cells from blood. As for subset: CD45RO-CCR7+CD27+CD95- naive CD8+ T cells lacking CXCR3 (TNR3-). The receptors were gathered from a human donor in good health. Some clones in this sample may be carry-over from other donors' samples.

Here the CDR3 reads CASRGGLAGGHGEQFF. The chain carries TRBV7-9 and TRBJ2-1; TCRdb picks TRBD2, but there is no DNA to check that call. CDR1 and CDR2 from the germline V gene are SEHNR and FQNEAQ (reference sequence). The CDR3 length is 16 residues.

The chain joins TRBV7-6 to TRBJ2-1; the TRBD1 assignment by TCRdb is unverifiable without DNA. In germline, CDR1 is SGHVS, CDR2 FNYEAQ. CDR3 length: 15 amino acids. This chain's CDR3 is CASSLDPGQYNEQFF.

The J gene is TRBJ2-7, the V gene TRBV9; lacking DNA, the TRBD1 call made by TCRdb goes unchecked. The length of the CDR3 is 15 residues. Germline-derived CDR1 and CDR2 are SGDLS and YYNGEE. The CDR3 loop is CASSVSGGQSYEQYF.

CDR3 loop: CSVDSYRENSYEQYF. The rearrangement joins TRBV29-1 to TRBJ2-7; TCRdb picks TRBD1, but there is no DNA to check that call. There are 15 residues in the CDR3. CDR1 is SQVTM and CDR2 is ANQGSEA in the germline V gene.

The chain's CDR3 is CASSAGPADTQYF. This chain connects TRBV7-8 to TRBJ2-3. The CDR3 sequence is 13 residues long. Germline CDR1 is SGHVS and CDR2 is FQNEAQ.

This chain links TRBV27 with TRBJ2-3; the D gene TCRdb calls, TRBD1, cannot be checked with no DNA. Germline loops: CDR1 MNHEY, CDR2 SMNVEV (reference sequence). This CDR3 has 16 residues. The CDR3 loop reads CASSITPGPVTDTQYF.

The chain recombines TRBV5-1 with TRBJ2-3; with no DNA, the TCRdb D assignment of TRBD2 cannot be verified. The CDR3 is 15 amino acids. CDR1 SGHRS and CDR2 YFSETQ come from the germline V gene. CDR3 in amino acids: CASSEATSGVDTQYF.

The chain is built from TRBV29-1 and TRBJ2-1; the TCRdb call, TRBD1, lacks DNA for checking. This CDR3 contains 14 residues. CDR1 and CDR2 from the germline V gene are SQVTM and ANQGSEA. CDR3 sequence: CSVEEQGRYNEQFF.

The chain is built from TRBV11-2 and TRBJ2-2. The CDR3 totals 12 residues. Looked up from germline, CDR1 is SGHAT and CDR2 is FQNNGV. CDR3 sequence: CASSLGTGELFF.

CDR3 amino acids: CASSPAGSPYGYTF. The chain is built from TRBV7-2 and TRBJ1-2. The CDR3 is made up of 14 amino acids. Germline CDR1 reads SGHTA; CDR2 reads FQGNSA.

The rearrangement joins TRBV7-9 to TRBJ2-1; TCRdb picks TRBD2, but there is no DNA to check that call. Looked up from germline, CDR1 is SEHNR and CDR2 is FQNEAQ (reference sequence). This CDR3 spans 13 amino acids. CDR3 amino acids: CASRTSGSNEQFF.

The chain has TRBV4-1 and TRBJ1-1; TCRdb's D call, TRBD1, is unchecked because there is no DNA. The CDR3 is made up of 15 amino acids. Germline assignment: CDR1 MGHRA and CDR2 YSYEKL. The CDR3 sequence: CASSQEVQGVTEAFF.

The chain combines TRBV7-9 with TRBJ2-1; checking the TCRdb D call of TRBD1 is not possible without DNA. The germline gives CDR1 SEHNR, CDR2 FQNEAQ (reference sequence). The CDR3 totals 15 residues. The CDR3 spells CASVAGGTIFNEQFF. The variable domain in full, with the rest retrieved from reference TRBV7-9 and TRBJ2-1, is DTGVSQNPRHKITKRGQNVTFRCDPISEHNRLYWYRQTLGQGPEFLTYFQNEAQLEKSRLLSDRFSAERPKGSFSTLEIQRTEQGDSAMYLCASVAGGTIFNEQFFGPGTRLTVL.

This chain uses TRBV29-1 with TRBJ1-4. Germline V gives CDR1 SQVTM, CDR2 ANQGSEA. The CDR3 sequence is 15 residues long. CDR3 loop: CSVEDEGQGGEKLFF.

The rearrangement links TRBV12-3 or TRBV12-4 to TRBJ2-5; the D call from TCRdb, TRBD2, cannot be confirmed without DNA. The CDR3 extends over 14 amino acids. The CDR3 protein is CASSFPQERRDQYF.

The J gene is TRBJ2-1, the V gene TRBV20-1; TCRdb's D gene call, TRBD2, goes unchecked for lack of DNA. The germline CDR1 and CDR2 sequences are DFQATT and SNEGSKA (reference sequence). The CDR3 spans 17 residues. The CDR3 protein is CSARDGAGTSDLYEQFF.

The rearrangement joins TRBV5-1 to TRBJ1-1; TCRdb selects TRBD1, and the lack of DNA leaves this call unchecked. Per germline, CDR1 SGHRS and CDR2 YFSETQ. The CDR3 length is 14 residues. CDR3 region: CASSADRVDTEAFF.

The V call is TRBV7-8, the J call TRBJ2-3; with no DNA, the TCRdb D assignment of TRBD2 cannot be verified. Germline V gene sequence: CDR1 SGHVS, CDR2 FQNEAQ. This CDR3 contains 16 residues. This chain's CDR3 is CASSLEGGGLRDTQYF.

This rearrangement joins TRBV29-1 to TRBJ2-1. Germline CDR1 is SQVTM and CDR2 is ANQGSEA. The CDR3 runs to 13 residues. Here the CDR3 reads CSVEDSPYNEQFF.

The chain couples TRBV7-9 to TRBJ1-2; absent DNA, TCRdb's TRBD1 call cannot be checked. Germline V gene lookup returns CDR1 SEHNR and CDR2 FQNEAQ (reference sequence). This CDR3 has 13 residues. The CDR3 protein is CASSQDSNYGYTF. Looking up the rest from reference TRBV7-9 and TRBJ1-2 gives the full variable domain: DTGVSQNPRHKITKRGQNVTFRCDPISEHNRLYWYRQTLGQGPEFLTYFQNEAQLEKSRLLSDRFSAERPKGSFSTLEIQRTEQGDSAMYLCASSQDSNYGYTFGSGTRLTVV.

The chain carries TRBV29-1 and TRBJ2-3; TCRdb outputs TRBD1, but without DNA this stays unchecked. This CDR3 is 11 amino acids long. CDR1 is SQVTM and CDR2 is ANQGSEA in the germline V gene. The CDR3 sequence is CSVPAGDTQYF.

This sequence joins TRBV5-5 and TRBJ2-2; with no DNA, the TCRdb D assignment of TRBD1 cannot be verified. The germline CDR1 and CDR2 sequences are SGHKS and YYEKEE (reference sequence). This CDR3 spans 15 amino acids. CDR3 loop: CASSWGGKNTGELFF.

This chain uses TRBV12-3 or TRBV12-4 with TRBJ2-3; TCRdb gives TRBD2 as the D gene, but with no DNA this cannot be confirmed. The CDR3 covers 16 residues. CDR3 region: CASSPLAGGPSDTQYF.